The source of this T cell receptor (beta chain) is a study of graft-versus-host responses after intestinal transplantation. Data came from immunoSEQ multiplex PCR; TCRdb stores just in-frame clones and leaves some out. The sample records around 70,000 clones, 89% being singletons. This clone was counted between two and nine times. The target antigen is unknown. The CDR3 covers 15 residues. With V trimmed by 3 bases and J by 2 bases, 3 bases remained unmatched. Germline V gives CDR1 MRHNA, CDR2 SNTAGT. The starting material was unstimulated CD8+ T cells sorted from spleen or lymph node cells, obtained before intestinal transplant. The TCR sequence derives from a human donor who received an intestinal transplant. This rearrangement joins TRBV6-4 to TRBJ2-3; 9 nucleotides align to TRBD2. The CDR3, as DNA: TGTGCCAGCAGTGAAGCGGGACTAGCCACAGATACGCAGTATTTT. This encodes CASSEAGLATDTQYF.